This TCR beta chain appears in the sequencing data of a study of blood T cell repertoires in COVID-19. For the study at large: COVID-19 samples from acute and convalescent phases originated in the United States, Italy and Spain.

This study enrolled people aged about 18 to 90 from under 25 US geographic areas. CDR3 length equals 19 residues. Germline V CDR1 and CDR2: LGHDT, YNNKEL (reference sequence). Deletions cut 4 bases from V and 0 bases from J, with 22 bases between. Original analysis: Amplification with reference gene primers provided the estimates of nucleated cell counts. TCRdb's copy holds only in-frame clones and misses some; the assay was immunoSEQ multiplex PCR. The D gene and trimming were derived from the DNA, and the V and J assignments and clone size from that table. The sample comprises 250,000 to 300,000 clones, around nine tenths of which are singletons, and around 1.1% rests with the top ten.

The sequencing sample was made of PBMCs or T cells enriched from blood (not recorded which). The chain uses TRBV3-1 (or the pseudogene TRBV3-2) and TRBJ2-1; possible D gene TRBD2, 6 bases. The TCR originated in a woman aged 25 to 39 who had recovered from COVID-19. CDR3 sequence: CASSPRGSGSLSSYNEQFF. The CDR3 DNA reads TGTGCCAGCAGCCCCCGGGGGAGCGGGTCATTAAGCTCCTACAATGAGCAGTTCTTC.